This TCR beta chain was sequenced during a study of CD8 T cells in ankylosing spondylitis. This clonotype was recorded a few times. What it binds is unknown. Germline-derived CDR1 and CDR2 are SGHRS and YFSETQ. The CDR3 is 14 residues long. V dropped 1 base and J dropped 1 base, with 8 bases sitting between them. Study-wide results and caveats: A motif in TCR beta, a set of several highly homologous variants, appeared characteristic of ankylosing spondylitis blood.

TCRdb independently ran MiXCR on the 5' RACE reads; one entry per CDR3 protein. The table has 300,000 to 400,000 distinct CDR3 sequences, about a fifth seen once. The chain is built from TRBV5-1 and TRBJ1-1, with D unresolved. Specimen: blood, either unsorted or a sorted T cell fraction (not recorded which). The receptor's source is a male donor with ankylosing spondylitis. CDR3 in amino acids: CASSLSGSNTEAFF. DNA of the CDR3: TGCGCCAGCAGCTTGTCAGGTTCGAACACTGAAGCTTTCTTT.